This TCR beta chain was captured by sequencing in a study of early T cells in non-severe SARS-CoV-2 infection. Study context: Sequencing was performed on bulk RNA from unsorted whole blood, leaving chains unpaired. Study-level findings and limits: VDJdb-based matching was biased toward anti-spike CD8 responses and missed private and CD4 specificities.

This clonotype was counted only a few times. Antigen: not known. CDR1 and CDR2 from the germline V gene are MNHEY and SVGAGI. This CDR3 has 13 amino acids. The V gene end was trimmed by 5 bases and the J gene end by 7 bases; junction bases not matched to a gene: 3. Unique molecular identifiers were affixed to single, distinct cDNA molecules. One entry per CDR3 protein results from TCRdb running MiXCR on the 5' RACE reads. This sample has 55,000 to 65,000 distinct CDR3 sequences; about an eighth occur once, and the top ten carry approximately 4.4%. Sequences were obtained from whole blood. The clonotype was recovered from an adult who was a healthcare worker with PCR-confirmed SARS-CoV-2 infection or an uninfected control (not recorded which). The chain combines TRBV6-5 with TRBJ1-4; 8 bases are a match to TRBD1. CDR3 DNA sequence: TGTGCCAGCAGTCGGACAGGGTTTGAAAAACTGTTTTTT. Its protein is CASSRTGFEKLFF.